This T cell receptor beta chain came from a study of blood T cell repertoires in COVID-19. The data were produced by immunoSEQ multiplex PCR, yet TCRdb's version contains in-frame clones alone and is incomplete. Of roughly 70,000 clones listed, more than 85% are singletons. Per the germline V gene, CDR1 is SGHTA and CDR2 is FQGNSA. The CDR3 runs to 15 residues. V trimming: 5 bases; J trimming: 5 bases; junction bases outside the gene matches: 10. This clone was recorded only once. The genes are TRBV7-2 and TRBJ2-7; TRBD1 matches 9 bases. This receptor was identified in a human donor with active COVID-19. The donor label of this sample is uncertain. Source material: peripheral blood. The CDR3 DNA is TGTGCCAGCAGCCCCAATCAGGGACAGGGACACGAGCAGTACTTC. Translating gives CASSPNQGQGHEQYF.